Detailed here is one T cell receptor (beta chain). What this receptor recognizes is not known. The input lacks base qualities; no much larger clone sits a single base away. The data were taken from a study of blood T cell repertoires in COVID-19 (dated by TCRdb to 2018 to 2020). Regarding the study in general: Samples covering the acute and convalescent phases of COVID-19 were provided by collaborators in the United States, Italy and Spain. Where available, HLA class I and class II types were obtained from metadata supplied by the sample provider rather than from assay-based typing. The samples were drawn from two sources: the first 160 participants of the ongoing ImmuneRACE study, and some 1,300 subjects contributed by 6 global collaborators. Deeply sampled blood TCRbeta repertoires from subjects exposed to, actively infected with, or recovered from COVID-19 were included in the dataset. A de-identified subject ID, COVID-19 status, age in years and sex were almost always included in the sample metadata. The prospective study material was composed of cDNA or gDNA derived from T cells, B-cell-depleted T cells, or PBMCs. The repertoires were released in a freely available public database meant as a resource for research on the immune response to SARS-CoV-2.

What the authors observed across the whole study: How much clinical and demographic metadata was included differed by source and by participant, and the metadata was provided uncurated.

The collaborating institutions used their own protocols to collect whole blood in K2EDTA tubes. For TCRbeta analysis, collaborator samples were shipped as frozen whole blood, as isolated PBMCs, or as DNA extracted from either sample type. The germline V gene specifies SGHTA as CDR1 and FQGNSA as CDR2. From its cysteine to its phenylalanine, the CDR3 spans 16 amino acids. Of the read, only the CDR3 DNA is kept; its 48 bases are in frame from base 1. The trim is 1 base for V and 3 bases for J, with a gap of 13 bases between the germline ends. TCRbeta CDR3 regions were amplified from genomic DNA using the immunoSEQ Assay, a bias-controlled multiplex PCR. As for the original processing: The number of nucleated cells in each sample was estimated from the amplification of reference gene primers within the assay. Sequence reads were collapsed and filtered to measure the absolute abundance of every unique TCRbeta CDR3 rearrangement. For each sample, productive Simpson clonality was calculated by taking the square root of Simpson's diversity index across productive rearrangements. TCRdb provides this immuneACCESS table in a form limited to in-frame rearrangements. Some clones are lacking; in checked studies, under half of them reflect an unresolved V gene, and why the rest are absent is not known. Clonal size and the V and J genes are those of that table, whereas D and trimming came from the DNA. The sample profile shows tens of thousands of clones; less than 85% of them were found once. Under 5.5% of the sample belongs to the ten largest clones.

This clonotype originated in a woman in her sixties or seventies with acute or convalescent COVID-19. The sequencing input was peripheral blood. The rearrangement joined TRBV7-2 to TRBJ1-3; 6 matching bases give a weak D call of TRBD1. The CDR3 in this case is CASSLEGGRFGNTIYF. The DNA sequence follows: TGTGCCAGCAGCTTAGAGGGGGGGCGCTTTGGAAACACCATATATTTT.